This entry concerns a single TCR beta chain. The sample comes from a study of T cell changes during pregnancy in multiple sclerosis. V trimming: 5 bases; J trimming: 6 bases; junction bases outside the gene matches: 4. Germline V lookup: CDR1 MNHEY, CDR2 SVGAGI. CDR3 size: 14 residues. The method was immunoSEQ multiplex PCR; TCRdb's version includes in-frame clones alone and lacks a portion of them. The table has 20,000 to 25,000 clones, roughly 90% seen once. This specimen was CD8+ T cells from peripheral blood mononuclear cells, taken in the second trimester of pregnancy. The sequence was collected from a female donor in good health, enrolled as a control in a pregnancy study. The rearrangement uses TRBV6-5 and TRBJ2-1; 10 bases match TRBD2. This CDR3 is CASSPLAGANEQFF. The CDR3 DNA is TGTGCCAGCAGTCCGCTAGCGGGAGCCAATGAGCAGTTCTTC.